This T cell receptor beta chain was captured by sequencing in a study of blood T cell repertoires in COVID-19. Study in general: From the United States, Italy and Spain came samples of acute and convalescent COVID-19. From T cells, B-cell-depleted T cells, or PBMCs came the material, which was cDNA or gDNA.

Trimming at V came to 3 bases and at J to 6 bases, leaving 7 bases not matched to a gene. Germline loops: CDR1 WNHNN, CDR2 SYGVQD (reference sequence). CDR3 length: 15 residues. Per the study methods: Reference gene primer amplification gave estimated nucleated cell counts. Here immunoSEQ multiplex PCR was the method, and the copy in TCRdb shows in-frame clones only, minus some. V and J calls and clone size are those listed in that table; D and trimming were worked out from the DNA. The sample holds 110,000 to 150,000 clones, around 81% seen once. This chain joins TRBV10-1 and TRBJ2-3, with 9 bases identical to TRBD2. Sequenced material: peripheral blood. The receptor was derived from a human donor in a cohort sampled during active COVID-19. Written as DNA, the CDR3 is TGCGCCAGCAGTGACGGCGGGGGGGCCGAGGATACGCAGTATTTT. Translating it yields CASSDGGGAEDTQYF.